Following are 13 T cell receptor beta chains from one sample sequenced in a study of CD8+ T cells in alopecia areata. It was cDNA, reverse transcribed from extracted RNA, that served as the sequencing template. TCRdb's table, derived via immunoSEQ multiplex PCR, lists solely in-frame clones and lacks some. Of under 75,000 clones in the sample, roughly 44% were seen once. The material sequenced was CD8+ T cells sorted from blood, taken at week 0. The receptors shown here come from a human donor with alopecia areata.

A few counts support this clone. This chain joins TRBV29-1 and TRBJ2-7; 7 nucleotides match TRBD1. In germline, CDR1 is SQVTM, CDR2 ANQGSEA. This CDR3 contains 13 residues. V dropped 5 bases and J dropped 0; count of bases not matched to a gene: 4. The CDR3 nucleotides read TGCAGCGTTCAGGACAGGCTCTCCTACGAGCAGTACTTC. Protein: CSVQDRLSYEQYF.

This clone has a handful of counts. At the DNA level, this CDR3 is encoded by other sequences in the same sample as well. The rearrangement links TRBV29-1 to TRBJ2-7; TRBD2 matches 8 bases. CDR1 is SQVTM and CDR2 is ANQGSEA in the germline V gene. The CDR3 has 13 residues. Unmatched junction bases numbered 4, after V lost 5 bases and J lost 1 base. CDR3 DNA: TGCAGCGTTCTAACTAGCGGTTCCTACGAGCAGTACTTC. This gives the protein CSVLTSGSYEQYF.

CDR3 amino acids: CASLKGGETQYF. CDR3 DNA: TGTGCCAGCCTTAAAGGGGGCGAGACCCAGTACTTC. This chain joins TRBV28 and TRBJ2-5; TRBD1 aligns across 7 bases. The CDR3 has 12 residues. J was trimmed by 5 bases and V by 8 bases; bases with no gene match: 5. The V gene's germline CDR1 is MDHEN and CDR2 SYDVKM.

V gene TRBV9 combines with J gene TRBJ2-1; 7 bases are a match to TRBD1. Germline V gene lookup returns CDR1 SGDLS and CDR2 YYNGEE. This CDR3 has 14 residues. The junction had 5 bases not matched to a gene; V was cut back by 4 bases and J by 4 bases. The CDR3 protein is CASSPWDRYNEQFF. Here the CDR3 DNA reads TGTGCCAGCAGCCCCTGGGACAGATACAATGAGCAGTTCTTC.

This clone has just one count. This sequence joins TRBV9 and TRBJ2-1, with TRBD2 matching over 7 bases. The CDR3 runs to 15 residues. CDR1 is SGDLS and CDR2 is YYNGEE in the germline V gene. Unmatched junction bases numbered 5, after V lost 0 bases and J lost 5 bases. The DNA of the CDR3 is TGTGCCAGCAGCGTAGCTAGCGGCCTTGACAATGAGCAGTTCTTC. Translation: CASSVASGLDNEQFF.

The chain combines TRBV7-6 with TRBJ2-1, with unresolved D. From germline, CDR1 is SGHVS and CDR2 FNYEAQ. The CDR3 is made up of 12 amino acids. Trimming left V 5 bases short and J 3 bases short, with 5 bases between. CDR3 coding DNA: TGTGCCAGCAGCCAAATCTACAATGAGCAGTTCTTC. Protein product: CASSQIYNEQFF.

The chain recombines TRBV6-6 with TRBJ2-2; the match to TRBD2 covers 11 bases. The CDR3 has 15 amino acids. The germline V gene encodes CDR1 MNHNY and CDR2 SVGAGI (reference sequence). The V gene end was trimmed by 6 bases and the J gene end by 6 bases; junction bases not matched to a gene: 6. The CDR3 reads CASSLSGRGAGELFF. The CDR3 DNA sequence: TGTGCCAGCAGCCTTAGCGGGAGGGGCGCCGGGGAGCTGTTTTTT.

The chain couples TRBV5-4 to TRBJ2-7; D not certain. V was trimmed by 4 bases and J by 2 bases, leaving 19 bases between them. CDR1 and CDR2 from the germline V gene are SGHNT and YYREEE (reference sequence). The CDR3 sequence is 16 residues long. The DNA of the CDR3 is TGTGCCAGCAGCCAGGCCGCCGCGGACGTAGCCTACGAGCAGTACTTC. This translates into CASSQAAADVAYEQYF.

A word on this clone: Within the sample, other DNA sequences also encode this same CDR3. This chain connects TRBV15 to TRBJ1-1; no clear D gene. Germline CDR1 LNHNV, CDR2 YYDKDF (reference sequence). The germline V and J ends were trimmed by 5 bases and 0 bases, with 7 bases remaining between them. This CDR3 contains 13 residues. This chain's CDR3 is CATSPKLNTEAFF. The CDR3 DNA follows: TGTGCCACCAGCCCCAAACTGAACACTGAAGCTTTCTTT.

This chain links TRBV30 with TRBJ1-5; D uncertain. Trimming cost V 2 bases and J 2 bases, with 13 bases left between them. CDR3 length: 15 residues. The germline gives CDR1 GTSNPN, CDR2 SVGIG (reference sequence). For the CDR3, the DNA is TGTGCCTGGAGTAGTGACTGGGAAGGCAATCAGCCCCAGCATTTT. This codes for CAWSSDWEGNQPQHF.

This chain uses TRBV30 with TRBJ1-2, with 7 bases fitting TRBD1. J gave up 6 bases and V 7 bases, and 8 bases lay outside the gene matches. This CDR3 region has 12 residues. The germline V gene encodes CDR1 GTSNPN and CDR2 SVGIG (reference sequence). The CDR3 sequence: CASDRDSHGYTF. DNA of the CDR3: TGTGCCTCCGACCGGGACAGTCATGGCTACACCTTC. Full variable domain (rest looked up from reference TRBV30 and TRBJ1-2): SQTIHQWPATLVQPVGSPLSLECTVEGTSNPNLYWYRQAAGRGLQLLFYSVGIGQISSEVPQNLSASRPQDRQFILSSKKLLLSDSGFYLCASDRDSHGYTFGSGTRLTVV.

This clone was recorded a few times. The CDR3 coding sequence is TGCGCCAGCAGCTCCGGGACAGGGTCCTACGAGCAGTACTTC. Its protein product is CASSSGTGSYEQYF. The rearrangement links TRBV23-1 to TRBJ2-7, with 9 bases identical to TRBD1. TRBV23-1 is an ORF, with its function uncertain. Germline trimming cut 6 bases from V and 1 base from J; bases unmatched to any gene: 4. The CDR3 runs 14 residues.

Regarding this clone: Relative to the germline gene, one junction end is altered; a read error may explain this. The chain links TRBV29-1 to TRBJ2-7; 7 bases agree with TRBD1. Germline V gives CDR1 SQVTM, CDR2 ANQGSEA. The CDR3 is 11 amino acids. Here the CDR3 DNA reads TGCAGCGTTTTCTGGGGGACAGAGCTCTCCTTC. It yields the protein CSVFWGTELSF.